These 12 T cell receptor beta chains came from one sample sequenced in a study of regulatory T cells in long-lasting Graves disease. Relying on iRepertoire HTBI primers and Arm-PCR of CDR3 regions, the team built TCR beta libraries. TCRdb fed the multiplex PCR reads into MiXCR, producing one record per CDR3 protein. Of some 400,000 distinct CDR3 sequences listed, 15% are singletons. This sample's time point: newly diagnosed GD, antithyroid drugs for less than 3 months. PBMC RNA was the source of the TCR library. These data are also associated with another study on T cells in Graves' hyperthyroidism and ophthalmopathy.

This specimen consisted of peripheral blood mononuclear cells (PBMCs), obtained at new diagnosis, from a patient treated with antithyroid drugs. These receptors were collected from a woman aged 25 to 39 with Graves disease.

CDR3 nucleotide sequence: TGTGCCAGCAGCTTAGTTAGCGGGGGCCTTAGCCCCTACAATGAGCAGTTCTTC. Protein: CASSLVSGGLSPYNEQFF. This chain connects TRBV7-2 to TRBJ2-1, with 9 nucleotides matching TRBD2. The V gene end was trimmed by 1 base and the J gene end by 2 bases; junction bases not matched to a gene: 9. The CDR3 runs 18 residues. CDR1 and CDR2 from the germline V gene are SGHTA and FQGNSA.

This clonotype appeared once. This chain uses TRBV12-3 or TRBV12-4 with TRBJ2-3, with 14 bases lining up with TRBD2. The CDR3 sequence is 15 residues long. Trimming cost V 5 bases and J 7 bases; bases outside gene matches: 5. The CDR3 sequence: CASSRGLAGENTQYF. Written as DNA, the CDR3 is TGTGCCAGCAGTCGGGGACTAGCGGGAGAGAATACGCAGTATTTT.

This clonotype occurred a few times. The chain links TRBV12-3 or TRBV12-4 to TRBJ2-1; D might be TRBD2 (6 bases). Trimming removed 5 bases from V and 10 bases from J, with 15 bases in between. The CDR3 loop spans 13 amino acids. CDR3 protein: CASSPTSSDEQFF. As DNA, the CDR3 is TGTGCCAGCAGTCCGACTAGTTCTGACGAGCAGTTCTTC.

This clonotype was picked up a small number of times. The chain links TRBV12-5 to TRBJ2-7; 15 positions match TRBD2. Germline-derived CDR1 and CDR2 are LGHNT and FRNRAP. This CDR3 has 17 residues. Trimming at V came to 9 bases and at J to 5 bases, leaving 14 bases not matched to a gene. In DNA form, the CDR3 reads TGTGCTAGCTGCCCCTTCGGACTAGCGGGAGGGCACAACGAGCAGTACTTC. Translating gives CASCPFGLAGGHNEQYF. The entire variable domain, with the rest obtained from reference TRBV12-5 and TRBJ2-7, is as follows: DARVTQTPRHKVTEMGQEVTMRCQPILGHNTVFWYRQTMMQGLELLAYFRNRAPLDDSGMPKDRFSAEMPDATLATLKIQPSEPRDSAVYFCASCPFGLAGGHNEQYFGPGTRLTVT.

This clonotype was recorded many times. Here the CDR3 reads CASSVGTDGEAFF. CDR3 in DNA: TGTGCCAGCAGCGTAGGGACCGACGGGGAAGCTTTCTTT. The V and J genes are TRBV9 and TRBJ1-1; D ambiguous. V lost 0 bases, J lost 8 bases, and 11 bases lay in between. CDR1 is SGDLS, CDR2 YYNGEE, per germline. There are 13 residues in the CDR3.

In this sample, this clonotype turned up a few times. The CDR3 sequence is CAISESGGDTQYF. The DNA for the CDR3 is TGTGCCATCAGTGAAAGCGGTGGAGATACGCAGTATTTT. The J gene is TRBJ2-3, the V gene TRBV10-3, with D possibly TRBD2 on 5 matching bases. This CDR3 has 13 residues. Per the germline V gene, CDR1 is ENHRY and CDR2 is SYGVKD. Trimming took off 3 bases at V and 5 bases at J, with 9 bases between the two ends.

There are many counts of this clonotype. The rearrangement links TRBV9 to TRBJ2-7, with 14 bases lining up with TRBD2. Germline V gene lookup returns CDR1 SGDLS and CDR2 YYNGEE. This CDR3 spans 16 amino acids. V dropped 4 bases and J dropped 4; count of bases not matched to a gene: 7. The CDR3 is CASSPGLAGGGYEQYF. DNA for the CDR3: TGTGCCAGCAGCCCAGGACTAGCGGGAGGCGGGTACGAGCAGTACTTC.

Ten or more counts support this clonotype. The rearrangement links TRBV9 to TRBJ2-3, with 8 bases matching TRBD1. V trimming: 1 base; J trimming: 1 base; junction bases outside the gene matches: 5. This CDR3 is 16 amino acids long. Germline V gene sequence: CDR1 SGDLS, CDR2 YYNGEE. The CDR3, as DNA: TGTGCCAGCAGCGTACAGGGGGCGCCGGGCACAGATACGCAGTATTTT. This codes for CASSVQGAPGTDTQYF.

V gene TRBV20-1 combines with J gene TRBJ2-7; 10 nucleotides line up with TRBD1. With V trimmed by 6 bases and J by 0 bases, 17 bases remained unmatched. Looked up from germline, CDR1 is DFQATT and CDR2 is SNEGSKA (reference sequence). CDR3 length: 18 amino acids. The CDR3 DNA reads as TGCAGTGCCCGTCCCCGAGACAGGGGGCCTACATTCTCCTACGAGCAGTACTTC. Amino acids: CSARPRDRGPTFSYEQYF.

At least ten counts were recorded for this clonotype. V is TRBV14 and J is TRBJ2-1; TRBD1 matches 7 bases. CDR1 and CDR2 from the germline V gene are SGHDN and FVKESK. V lost 3 bases to trimming and J lost 8 bases; unmatched junction nucleotides: 10. The CDR3 length is 15 residues. As DNA, the CDR3 is TGTGCCAGCAGCCAGTCGGGACAGCCCAGGGATGAGCAGTTCTTC. Its translation: CASSQSGQPRDEQFF.

This clonotype was detected only a few times. The chain links TRBV3-1 to TRBJ1-3, with D hard to call. Germline CDR1 reads LGHDT; CDR2 reads YNNKEL (reference sequence). The CDR3 is made up of 15 amino acids. The V end was cut by 4 bases, the J end by 0 bases, with 10 bases between. The CDR3 protein is CASSPPSGSGNTIYF. The CDR3 DNA follows: TGTGCCAGCAGCCCCCCGTCGGGCTCTGGAAACACCATATATTTT.

This clonotype was recorded many times. The chain couples TRBV3-1 to TRBJ2-1; 14 nucleotides line up with TRBD2. Germline V gene data show CDR1 as LGHDT and CDR2 as YNNKEL (reference sequence). Losses at the gene ends were 1 base for V and 11 bases for J; bases not matched to a gene: 19. This CDR3 has 20 amino acids. The CDR3 nucleotides are TGTGCCAGCAGCCAAGTATTATCCGGGACTAGCGGGAGTAGGGCAATGAAGCAGTTCTTC. Its protein product is CASSQVLSGTSGSRAMKQFF.